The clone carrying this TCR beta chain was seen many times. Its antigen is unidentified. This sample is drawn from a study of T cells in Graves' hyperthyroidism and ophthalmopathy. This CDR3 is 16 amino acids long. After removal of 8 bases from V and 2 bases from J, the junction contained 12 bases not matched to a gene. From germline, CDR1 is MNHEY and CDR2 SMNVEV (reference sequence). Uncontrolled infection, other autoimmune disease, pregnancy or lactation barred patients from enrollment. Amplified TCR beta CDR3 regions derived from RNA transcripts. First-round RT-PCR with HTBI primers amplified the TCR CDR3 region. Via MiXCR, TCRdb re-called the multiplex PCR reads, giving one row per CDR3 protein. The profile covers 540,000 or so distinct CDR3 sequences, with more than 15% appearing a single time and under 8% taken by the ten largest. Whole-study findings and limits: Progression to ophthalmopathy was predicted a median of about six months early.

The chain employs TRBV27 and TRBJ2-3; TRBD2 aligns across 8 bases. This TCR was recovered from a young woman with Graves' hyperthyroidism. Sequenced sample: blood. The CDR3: CASLPGREEPTDTQYF. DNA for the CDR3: TGTGCCAGCCTCCCCGGGCGGGAGGAACCCACAGATACGCAGTATTTT.